This TCR beta chain was sequenced for a study of monozygotic twins with inflammatory bowel disease (dated by TCRdb to between 2018 and 2021). Describing the broader study: A total of some 30 monozygotic twin pairs were included in the full study, comprising nine German pairs (four IBD-concordant, five IBD-discordant) and 19 IBD-discordant Danish pairs. Each individual had, on average, about 151 000 unique TCRalpha sequences and 181 000 unique TCRbeta sequences available for analysis. The search for disease-associated traits relied mainly on comparing, within discordant pairs, IBD patients with their genetically identical healthy co-twins.

The CDR3 runs 15 residues from the cysteine to the phenylalanine. The DNA sequence is not available. The germline V gene gives CDR1 as SGDLS and CDR2 as YYNGEE. The method behind the library was 5' RACE. For each TCR library, around 3,800 ng of total RNA was used. For each sample, cDNA synthesis was carried out in eight separate reactions using SMARTScribe reverse transcriptase. Unique molecular identifiers containing a 6-nucleotide sample barcode were introduced through template switching during cDNA synthesis. TCRalpha and TCRbeta cDNA was amplified by two nested PCRs of around 16 and 10 cycles, with bead purification after each PCR. Before amplification, cDNA was treated with uracil DNA-glycosylase and purified using the QIAquick PCR purification kit. The second PCR was the step at which Illumina TruSeq-compatible adapters and sample-specific barcodes were added. TapeStation and Qubit were used to check library quality and concentration, and 4 to 6 ng of each library was pooled. The pooled libraries were sequenced with 2 x 100 bp reads and custom sequencing primers on an Illumina HiSeq2500 single-index Rapid Run. The study's processing was this. MiGEC version 1.2.6 was used for UMI-based consensus assembly, which corrected PCR and sequencing errors. MiXCR version 2.1.1 was used for V(D)J alignment, clonotype assembly and CDR3 extraction. Normalisation of gene usage, clonotype sharing and MAIT/NKT TCR abundance was achieved by analysing the top 1000, 10 000 and 20 000 clonotypes per sample. After downsampling to 27 000 UMIs, diversity was calculated as the inverse Simpson index using the vegan R package. Paired Mann-Whitney U tests were applied to discordant twin pairs, with Benjamini-Hochberg correction for multiple testing. Each CDR3 protein sequence appears as one entry after TCRdb reprocessed the reads, and no DNA is included. TCRdb's processing, not the authors', yielded these V and J calls. The sample's table covers around 370,000 distinct CDR3 sequences. The ten largest account for just over 2.5% of the sample.

General study outcomes and caveats: Fewer clonotypes were shared with other individuals by IBD patients than by healthy twins, most markedly in patients showing signs of disease activity. Different T cell subtypes could not be distinguished in the analysis. A decrease in TCRbeta repertoire diversity, as measured by inverse Simpson index, was observed in IBD patients compared with their healthy co-twins. Background noise and inter-individual variability may have been introduced into the repertoires by the differing immunosuppressive treatments among patients. Repertoire similarity did not differ between concordant and discordant twins, which could be due to limited statistical power. No single strong signal or clonotype linked to IBD turned up in the results, so the idea that one exists was not supported.

Points on this clonotype: The antigen it binds to is not known.

From each donor, a roughly 2.5 ml peripheral blood sample was drawn into PAXgene tubes and stored at -80 degrees C. Total RNA was isolated from whole blood with the PAXgene blood miRNA kit on an automated QIAcube, without T cell sorting. Peripheral blood from monozygotic twin pairs, either concordant or discordant for inflammatory bowel disease, underwent deep TCRalpha and TCRbeta repertoire profiling that used unique molecular barcoding. Smoking habits were recorded for all twin pairs, and each individual was classified as a current, former or never smoker. The TCR originated in a human donor with ulcerative colitis or Crohn's disease, or a healthy co-twin of an affected twin (not recorded which). The chain links TRBV9 with TRBJ2-1; the TCRdb D gene call, TRBD2, has no DNA to confirm it. The specimen was blood. CDR3 reads: CASSVELAGDNEQFF. The CDR3, completed at both ends by the reference TRBV9 and TRBJ2-1 genes, gives the full variable domain DSGVTQTPKHLITATGQRVTLRCSPRSGDLSVYWYQQSLDQGLQFLIQYYNGEERAKGNILERFSAQQFPDLHSELNLSSLELGDSALYFCASSVELAGDNEQFFGPGTRLTVL.